This is a list of T cell receptor beta chains from one sample in a study of blood T cell repertoires in COVID-19. Only in-frame clones appear in the TCRdb table, and some are missing; sequencing was by immunoSEQ multiplex PCR. Here the sample spans 110,000 or so clones, 65% to 85% being singletons. What was sequenced was peripheral blood. The source is a man aged 50 or older with acute or convalescent COVID-19. Both conserved end residues are part of each CDR3. The D gene is left open where the match is weak. Clone size is given for some rows only: seen once, a few or many times, or a class if the clone is expanded.

CASSLGPSTGTGELFF TGTGCCAGCAGCTTAGGGCCTTCGACAGGGACCGGGGAGCTGTTTTTT TRBJ2-2 TRBD1 TRBV11-3 - 16
CAISERGGDGDGYTF TGTGCCATCAGTGAAAGAGGGGGCGATGGAGATGGCTACACCTTC TRBJ1-2 TRBD1 TRBV10-3 - 15
CASSPRQGASQPQHF TGTGCCAGCTCACCAAGGCAGGGGGCGTCTCAGCCCCAGCATTTT TRBJ1-5 TRBD1 TRBV18 - 15
CAWRGDGSSGANVLTF TGTGCCTGGAGGGGCGATGGGTCCTCTGGGGCCAACGTCCTGACTTTC TRBJ2-6 - TRBV30 - 16
CASSPRGDGSNTGELFF TGTGCCAGCAGCCCCAGGGGGGACGGGTCTAACACCGGGGAGCTGTTTTTT TRBJ2-2 - TRBV9 - 17
CAWRFARRDRRWANTEAFF TGTGCCTGGAGGTTTGCCCGTAGGGACAGGAGGTGGGCGAACACTGAAGCTTTCTTT TRBJ1-1 TRBD1 TRBV30 - 19
CASSLYSGGAGVEQYF TGCGCCAGCAGCCTGTATAGCGGGGGGGCCGGTGTCGAGCAGTACTTC TRBJ2-7 TRBD2 TRBV5-1 - 16
CASSHGRGLFAKNIQYF TGTGCCAGCAGCCATGGTAGGGGGCTGTTTGCCAAAAACATTCAGTACTTC TRBJ2-4 TRBD1 TRBV28 once 17
CASSLDIQGNTEAFF TGCGCCAGCAGCTTGGATATACAGGGGAACACTGAAGCTTTCTTT TRBJ1-1 - TRBV5-1 - 15
CASSFQGNIQYF TGTGCCAGCAGTTTTCAGGGGAACATTCAGTACTTC TRBJ2-4 - TRBV12-3/TRBV12-4 - 12